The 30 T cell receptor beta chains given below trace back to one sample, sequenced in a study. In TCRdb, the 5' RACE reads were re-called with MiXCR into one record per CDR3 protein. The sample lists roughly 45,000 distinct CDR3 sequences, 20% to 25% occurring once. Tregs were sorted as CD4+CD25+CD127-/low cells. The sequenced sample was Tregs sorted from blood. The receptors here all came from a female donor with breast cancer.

This chain's CDR3 is CASSLTSGSYNEQFF. The CDR3, as DNA: TGTGCCAGCAGCTTGACTAGCGGTTCCTACAATGAGCAGTTCTTC. The V call is TRBV13, the J call TRBJ2-1; 9 bases fit TRBD2. Germline trimming cut 3 bases from V and 1 base from J; bases unmatched to any gene: 1. Germline assignment: CDR1 PRHDT and CDR2 FYEKMQ (reference sequence). This CDR3 comprises 15 residues.

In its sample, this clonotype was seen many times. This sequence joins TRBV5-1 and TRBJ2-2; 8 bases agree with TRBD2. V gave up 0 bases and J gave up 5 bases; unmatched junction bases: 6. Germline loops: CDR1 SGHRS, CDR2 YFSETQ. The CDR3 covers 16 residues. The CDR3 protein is CASSLVAGGRTGELFF. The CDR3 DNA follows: TGCGCCAGCAGCTTGGTGGCGGGAGGAAGAACCGGGGAGCTGTTTTTT.

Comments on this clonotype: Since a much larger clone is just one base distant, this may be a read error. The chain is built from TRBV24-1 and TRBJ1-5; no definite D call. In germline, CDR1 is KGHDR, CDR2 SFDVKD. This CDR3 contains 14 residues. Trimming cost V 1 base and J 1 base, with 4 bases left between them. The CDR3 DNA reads TGTGCCACCAGTGATTTAGCCAGCAATCAGCCCCAGCATTTT. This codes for CATSDLASNQPQHF.

This chain's CDR3 is CASSQGVGQGGYSPLHF. CDR3 nucleotide sequence: TGTGCCAGCAGCCAAGGAGTCGGACAGGGAGGGTATTCACCCCTCCACTTT. The chain couples TRBV14 to TRBJ1-6; TRBD1 agrees at 8 bases. Per the germline V gene, CDR1 is SGHDN and CDR2 is FVKESK. V lost 1 base, J lost 8 bases, and 10 bases stayed unmatched. This CDR3 spans 17 amino acids.

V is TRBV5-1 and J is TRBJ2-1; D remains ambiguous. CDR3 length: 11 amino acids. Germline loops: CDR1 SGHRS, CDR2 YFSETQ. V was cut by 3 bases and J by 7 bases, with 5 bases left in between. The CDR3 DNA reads TGCGCCAGCAGCTGGATGAATGAGCAGTTCTTC. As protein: CASSWMNEQFF.

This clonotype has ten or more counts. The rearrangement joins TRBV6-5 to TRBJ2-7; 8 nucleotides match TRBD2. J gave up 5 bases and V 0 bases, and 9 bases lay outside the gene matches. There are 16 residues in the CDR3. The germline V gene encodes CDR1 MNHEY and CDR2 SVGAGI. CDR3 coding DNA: TGTGCCAGCAGTTACTCATCCTTAGCGGGACCGAACGAGCAGTACTTC. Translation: CASSYSSLAGPNEQYF.

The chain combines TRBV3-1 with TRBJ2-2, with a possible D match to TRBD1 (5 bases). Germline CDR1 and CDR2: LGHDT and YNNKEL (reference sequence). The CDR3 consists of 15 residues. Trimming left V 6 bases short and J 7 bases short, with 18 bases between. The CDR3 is CASREEKGPVGELFF. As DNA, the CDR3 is TGTGCCAGCAGAGAAGAGAAGGGGCCAGTCGGGGAGCTGTTTTTT.

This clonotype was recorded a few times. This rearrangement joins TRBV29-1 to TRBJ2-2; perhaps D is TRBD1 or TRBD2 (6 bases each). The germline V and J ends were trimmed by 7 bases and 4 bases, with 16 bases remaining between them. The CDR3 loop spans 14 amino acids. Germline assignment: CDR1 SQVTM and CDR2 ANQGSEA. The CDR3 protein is CSASHGGGTGELFF. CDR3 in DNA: TGCAGCGCCTCCCACGGAGGGGGCACCGGGGAGCTGTTTTTT.

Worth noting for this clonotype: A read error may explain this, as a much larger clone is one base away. The CDR3 DNA reads TGCAGTGCTACCCAAGGGGATCAGCCCCAGCATTTT. Protein: CSATQGDQPQHF. This chain joins TRBV20-1 and TRBJ1-5, with D tentatively TRBD1 (5 bases). V was clipped by 4 bases and J by 5 bases, with 9 bases between them. This CDR3 has 12 amino acids. From germline, CDR1 is DFQATT and CDR2 SNEGSKA (reference sequence).

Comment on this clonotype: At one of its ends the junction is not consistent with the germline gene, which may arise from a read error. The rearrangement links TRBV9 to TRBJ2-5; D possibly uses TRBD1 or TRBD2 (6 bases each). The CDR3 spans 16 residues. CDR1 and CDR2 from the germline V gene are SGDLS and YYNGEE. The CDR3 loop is CACSVVPGGGQETQYF. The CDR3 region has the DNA TGTGCCTGCAGCGTAGTCCCCGGAGGGGGCCAAGAGACCCAGTACTTC.

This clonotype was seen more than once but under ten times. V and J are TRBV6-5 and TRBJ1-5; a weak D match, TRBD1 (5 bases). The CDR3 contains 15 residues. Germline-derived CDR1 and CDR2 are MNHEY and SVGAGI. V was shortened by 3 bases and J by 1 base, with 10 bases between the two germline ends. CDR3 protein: CASSYSRVSNQPQHF. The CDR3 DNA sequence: TGTGCCAGCAGTTATTCCAGGGTGAGCAATCAGCCCCAGCATTTT.

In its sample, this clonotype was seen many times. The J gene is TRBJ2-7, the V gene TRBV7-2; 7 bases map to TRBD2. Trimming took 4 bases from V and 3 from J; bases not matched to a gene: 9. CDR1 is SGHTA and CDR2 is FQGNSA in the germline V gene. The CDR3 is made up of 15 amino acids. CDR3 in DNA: TGTGCCAGCAGCTACTCATCGACTAGCTACTACGAGCAGTACTTC. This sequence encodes CASSYSSTSYYEQYF. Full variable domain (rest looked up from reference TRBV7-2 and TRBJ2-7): GAGVSQSPSNKVTEKGKDVELRCDPISGHTALYWYRQSLGQGLEFLIYFQGNSAPDKSGLPSDRFSAERTGGSVSTLTIQRTQQEDSAVYLCASSYSSTSYYEQYFGPGTRLTVT.

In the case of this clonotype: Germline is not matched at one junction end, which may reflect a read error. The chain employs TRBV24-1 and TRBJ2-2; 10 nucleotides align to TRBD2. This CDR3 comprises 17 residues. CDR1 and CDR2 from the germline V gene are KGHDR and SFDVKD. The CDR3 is CATSGISGRRTRGELFF. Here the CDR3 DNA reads TGTGCCACCAGTGGCATTAGCGGGAGGAGGACGCGCGGGGAGCTGTTCTTT.

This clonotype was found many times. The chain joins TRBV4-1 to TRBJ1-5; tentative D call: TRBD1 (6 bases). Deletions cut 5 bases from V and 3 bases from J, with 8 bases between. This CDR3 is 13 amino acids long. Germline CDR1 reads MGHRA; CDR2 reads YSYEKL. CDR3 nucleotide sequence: TGCGCCAGCAGCGAGGGGGTCAATCAGCCCCAGCATTTT. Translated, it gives CASSEGVNQPQHF.

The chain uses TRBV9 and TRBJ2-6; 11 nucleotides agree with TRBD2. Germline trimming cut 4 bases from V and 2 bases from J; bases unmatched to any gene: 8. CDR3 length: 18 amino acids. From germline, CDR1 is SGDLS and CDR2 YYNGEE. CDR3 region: CASSPELAGVTGANVLTF. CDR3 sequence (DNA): TGTGCCAGCAGCCCCGAACTAGCGGGAGTAACTGGGGCCAACGTCCTGACTTTC.

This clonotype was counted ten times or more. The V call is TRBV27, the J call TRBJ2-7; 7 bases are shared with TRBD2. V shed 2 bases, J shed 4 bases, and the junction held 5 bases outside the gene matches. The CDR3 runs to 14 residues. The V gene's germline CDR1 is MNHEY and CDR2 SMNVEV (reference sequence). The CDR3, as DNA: TGTGCCAGCAGTTTAACGGGACTAACATACGAGCAGTACTTC. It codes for CASSLTGLTYEQYF.

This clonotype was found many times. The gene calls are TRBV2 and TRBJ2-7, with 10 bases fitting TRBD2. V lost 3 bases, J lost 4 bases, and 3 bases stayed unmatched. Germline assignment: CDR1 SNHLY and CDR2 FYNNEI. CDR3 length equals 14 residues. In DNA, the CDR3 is TGTGCCAGCAGTGACGCTAGCGGGAGATACGAGCAGTACTTC. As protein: CASSDASGRYEQYF.

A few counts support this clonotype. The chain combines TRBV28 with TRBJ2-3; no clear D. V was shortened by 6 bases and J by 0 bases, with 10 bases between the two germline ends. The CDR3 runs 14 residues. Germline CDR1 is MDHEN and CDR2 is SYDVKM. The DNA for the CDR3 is TGTGCCAGCAGGGGCGGAATTAGCACAGATACGCAGTATTTT. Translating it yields CASRGGISTDTQYF. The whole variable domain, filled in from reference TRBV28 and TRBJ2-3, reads DVKVTQSSRYLVKRTGEKVFLECVQDMDHENMFWYRQDPGLGLRLIYFSYDVKMKEKGDIPEGYSVSREKKERFSLILESASTNQTSMYLCASRGGISTDTQYFGPGTRLTVL.

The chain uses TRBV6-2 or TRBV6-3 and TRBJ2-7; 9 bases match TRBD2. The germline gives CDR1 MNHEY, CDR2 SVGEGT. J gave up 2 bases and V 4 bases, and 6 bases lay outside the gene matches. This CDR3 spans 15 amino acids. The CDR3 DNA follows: TGTGCCAGCAGTTTCCGGAGACTAGCGGCCTACGAGCAGTACTTC. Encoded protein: CASSFRRLAAYEQYF.

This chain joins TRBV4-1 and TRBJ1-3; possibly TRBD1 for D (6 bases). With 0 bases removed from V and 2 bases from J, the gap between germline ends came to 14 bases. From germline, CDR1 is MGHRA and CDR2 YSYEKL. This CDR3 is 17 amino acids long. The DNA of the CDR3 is TGCGCCAGCAGCCAAGATCCGGGGTCAGGGGCTGGAAACACCATATATTTT. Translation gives CASSQDPGSGAGNTIYF.

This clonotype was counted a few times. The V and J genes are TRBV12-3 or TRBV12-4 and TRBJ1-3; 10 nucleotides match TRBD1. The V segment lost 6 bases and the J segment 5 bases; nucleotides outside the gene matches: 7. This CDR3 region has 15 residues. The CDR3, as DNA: TGTGCCAGCAGAACGACAGGGGGCGTGAGAAACACCATATATTTT. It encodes CASRTTGGVRNTIYF.

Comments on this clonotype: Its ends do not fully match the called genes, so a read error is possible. DNA of the CDR3: TGTGCCAGCAGCCAAGATCGGGGACCCTTCACAGATACGCAATATTTT. Translated: CASSQDRGPFTDTQYF. This chain uses TRBV4-2 with TRBJ2-3; the D gene could be TRBD1 or TRBD2 (5 bases each). Germline values: CDR1 LGHNA, CDR2 YNFKEQ. The CDR3 has 16 amino acids.

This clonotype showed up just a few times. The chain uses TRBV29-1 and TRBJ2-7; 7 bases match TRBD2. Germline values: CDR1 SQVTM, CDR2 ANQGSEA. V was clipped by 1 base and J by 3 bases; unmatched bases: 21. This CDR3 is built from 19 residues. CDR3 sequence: CSVEVPGREDYHTFYEQYF. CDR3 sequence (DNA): TGCAGCGTTGAAGTCCCGGGACGGGAGGACTACCATACCTTCTACGAGCAGTACTTC.

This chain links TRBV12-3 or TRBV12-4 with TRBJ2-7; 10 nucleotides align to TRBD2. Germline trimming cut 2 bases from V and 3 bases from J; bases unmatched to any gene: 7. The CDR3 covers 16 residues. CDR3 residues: CASSLYPSGSGYEQYF. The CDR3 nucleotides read TGTGCCAGCAGTTTATATCCTAGCGGGAGTGGCTACGAGCAGTACTTC.

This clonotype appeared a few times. CDR3 loop: CASSESQGETQYF. In DNA form, the CDR3 reads TGCGCCAGCAGTGAGTCGCAGGGTGAGACCCAGTACTTC. The chain is built from TRBV10-1 and TRBJ2-5; D possibly corresponds to TRBD1 (5 bases). CDR3 length equals 13 residues. Per the germline V gene, CDR1 is WNHNN and CDR2 is SYGVQD (reference sequence). Deletions cut 0 bases from V and 5 bases from J, with 7 bases between.

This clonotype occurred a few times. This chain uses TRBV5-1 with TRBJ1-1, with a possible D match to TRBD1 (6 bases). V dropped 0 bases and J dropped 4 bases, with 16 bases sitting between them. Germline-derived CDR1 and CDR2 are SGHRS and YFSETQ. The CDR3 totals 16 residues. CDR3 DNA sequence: TGCGCCAGCAGCTTGGAGAAAACAGGGTTAGGCACTGAAGCTTTCTTT. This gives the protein CASSLEKTGLGTEAFF.

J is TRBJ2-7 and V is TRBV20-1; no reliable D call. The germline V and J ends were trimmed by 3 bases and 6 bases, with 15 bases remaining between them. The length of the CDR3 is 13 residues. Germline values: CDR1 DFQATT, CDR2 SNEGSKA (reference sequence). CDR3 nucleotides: TGCAGTGCTAGTAGCTGGGAATCAGGCGAGCAGTACTTC. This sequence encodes CSASSWESGEQYF.

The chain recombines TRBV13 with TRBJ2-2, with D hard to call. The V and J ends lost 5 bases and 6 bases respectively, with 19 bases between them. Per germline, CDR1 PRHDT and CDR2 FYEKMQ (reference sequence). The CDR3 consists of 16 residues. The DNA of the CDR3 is TGTGCCAGCAGCCCTCTTCTCGGTAGCCCACCCGGGGAGCTGTTTTTT. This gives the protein CASSPLLGSPPGELFF.

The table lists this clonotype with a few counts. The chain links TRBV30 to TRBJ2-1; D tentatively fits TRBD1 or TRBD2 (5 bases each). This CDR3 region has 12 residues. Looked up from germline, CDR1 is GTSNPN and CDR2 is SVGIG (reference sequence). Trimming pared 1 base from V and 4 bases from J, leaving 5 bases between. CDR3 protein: CAWSGGYNEQFF. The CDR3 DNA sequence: TGTGCCTGGAGTGGGGGGTACAATGAGCAGTTCTTC.

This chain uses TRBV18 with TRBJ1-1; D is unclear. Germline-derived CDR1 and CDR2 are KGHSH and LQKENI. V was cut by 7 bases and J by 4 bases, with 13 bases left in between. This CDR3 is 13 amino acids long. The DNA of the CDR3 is TGTGCCAGCTTGGAGGGAAGAGTCACTGAAGCTTTCTTT. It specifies CASLEGRVTEAFF. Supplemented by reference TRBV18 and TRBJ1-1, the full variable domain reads NAGVMQNPRHLVRRRGQEARLRCSPMKGHSHVYWYRQLPEEGLKFMVYLQKENIIDESGMPKERFSAEFPKEGPSILRIQQVVRGDSAAYFCASLEGRVTEAFFGQGTRLTVV.